This T cell receptor (beta chain) was recovered during a study of cytomegalovirus exposure and HLA in healthy donors. Trimming at V came to 1 base and at J to 3 bases, leaving 6 bases not matched to a gene. This CDR3 contains 16 residues. Germline loops: CDR1 SGHTA, CDR2 FQGNSA. Nominal health characterized the donors when sampled, though unrecorded immune exposures were likely. The study, taken as a whole, reports: Among the most significant clusters, several appeared linked to common viral pathogens in a later analysis. The authors later found most CMV-associated TCR beta chains appeared HLA-restricted. A later analysis linked a missense DCLRE1C variant to TCR beta V- and J-gene trimming.

Concerning this clone: The antigen is undetermined.

A multiplex PCR was run with 60 Vbeta primers and 13 Jbeta primers. TCRdb's copy holds only in-frame clones and misses some; the assay was immunoSEQ multiplex PCR. The sample has over 120,000 clones, around 80% seen once. This rearrangement joins TRBV7-2 to TRBJ1-2; the match to TRBD1 covers 9 bases. Sequencing was performed on PBMCs. The clonotype originates from a woman aged 55-69 years in good health and CMV-seropositive. The CDR3 region has the DNA TGTGCCAGCAGCTTAGTGGGACAGGGCTTATACTATGGCTACACCTTC. It codes for CASSLVGQGLYYGYTF.